Shown below are 28 T cell receptor beta chains from a single sample sequenced in a study of shared clonotypes between healthy human individuals. Assay: immunoSEQ multiplex PCR; the TCRdb copy retains only in-frame clones and omits some. Of about 2.3 million clones in the sample, about nine tenths were seen once. Sequenced material: naive CD4+ T cells from PBMCs. As to subset: CD45RA+ positively selected. The receptors derive from a man aged 18 to 35 in good health. Some clones in this sample may be carry-over from other donors' samples.

A note on this clone: A junction end diverges from the germline sequence, so it may reflect a read error. This chain joins TRBV2 and TRBJ1-5; no clear D gene. Per germline, CDR1 SNHLY and CDR2 FYNNEI. The CDR3 runs to 12 residues. This CDR3 is CASREDNQPQHF. The DNA of the CDR3 is TGTGCCAGCAGGGAAGACAATCAGCCCCAGCATTTT.

V usage is TRBV29-1 and J usage is TRBJ2-5, with D perhaps being TRBD1 or TRBD2 (5 bases each). V lost 4 bases, J lost 5 bases, and 14 bases lay in between. This CDR3 contains 13 residues. Germline V gene sequence: CDR1 SQVTM, CDR2 ANQGSEA. The DNA of the CDR3 is TGCAGCGTTGCAAGAGGGGTCGGGGAGACCCAGTACTTC. Encoded protein: CSVARGVGETQYF.

This chain uses TRBV19 with TRBJ2-1; 14 bases are a match to TRBD2. The ends lost 4 bases at V and 8 bases at J; junction bases unmatched: 4. Germline CDR1 is LNHDA and CDR2 is SQIVND (reference sequence). The CDR3 totals 15 residues. The CDR3: CASSKGTSGSHEQFF. The CDR3 DNA is TGTGCCAGTAGTAAGGGGACTAGCGGGAGTCATGAGCAGTTCTTC.

V is TRBV27 and J is TRBJ2-1; the match to TRBD2 covers 14 bases. Germline V lookup: CDR1 MNHEY, CDR2 SMNVEV (reference sequence). This CDR3 comprises 15 residues. V was pared by 5 bases and J by 8 bases, with 5 bases of the junction left unmatched. The CDR3 region is CASSPTSGRADEQFF. CDR3 bases: TGTGCCAGCAGTCCGACTAGCGGGAGGGCCGATGAGCAGTTCTTC.

The chain uses TRBV7-2 and TRBJ2-5, with D hard to call. The V end lost 4 bases, the J end lost 5 bases, and 11 bases lay between the germline ends. Per the germline V gene, CDR1 is SGHTA and CDR2 is FQGNSA. This CDR3 has 13 residues. The CDR3 sequence is CASSSQRSETQYF. The CDR3 DNA reads as TGTGCCAGCAGCTCGCAACGCTCGGAGACCCAGTACTTC.

The chain couples TRBV10-2 to TRBJ1-3; TRBD1 matches 7 bases. Germline V gene lookup returns CDR1 WSHSY and CDR2 SAAADI. V was pared by 9 bases and J by 2 bases, with 7 bases of the junction left unmatched. The CDR3 runs 14 residues. The CDR3 loop is CASSHQGAGNTIYF. CDR3 sequence (DNA): TGCGCCAGTTCACATCAGGGGGCTGGAAACACCATATATTTT.

This chain uses TRBV4-1 with TRBJ2-4, with D uncertain. The germline CDR1 and CDR2 sequences are MGHRA and YSYEKL. The V end was cut by 4 bases, the J end by 7 bases, with 20 bases between. CDR3 size: 16 residues. DNA of the CDR3: TGCGCCAGCAGCCTACCGCGCGTGGACGGTGGGAACATTCAGTACTTC. Protein sequence: CASSLPRVDGGNIQYF.

The rearrangement links TRBV7-3 to TRBJ1-3; 7 bases are shared with TRBD1. The germline gives CDR1 SGHTA, CDR2 FQGTGA. V shed 5 bases and J 0 bases; nucleotides not matched to a gene: 1. The CDR3 has 14 residues. The CDR3 region is CASSRTGSGNTIYF. CDR3 coding DNA: TGTGCCAGCAGCCGGACAGGCTCTGGAAACACCATATATTTT.

Concerning this clone itself: Other DNA sequences in the same sample also yield this CDR3. The chain employs TRBV5-1 and TRBJ2-1, with D tentatively TRBD2 (6 bases). This CDR3 spans 15 amino acids. Germline assignment: CDR1 SGHRS and CDR2 YFSETQ. Trimming removed 4 bases at V and 0 bases at J, with 11 bases between. CDR3 sequence: CASSPGTASYNEQFF. DNA of the CDR3: TGCGCCAGCAGCCCCGGGACTGCCTCCTACAATGAGCAGTTCTTC. The whole variable domain, remainder taken from reference TRBV5-1 and TRBJ2-1, is KAGVTQTPRYLIKTRGQQVTLSCSPISGHRSVSWYQQTPGQGLQFLFEYFSETQRNKGNFPGRFSGRQFSNSRSEMNVSTLELGDSALYLCASSPGTASYNEQFFGPGTRLTVL.

The gene calls are TRBV18 and TRBJ1-2; D may be TRBD1 (5 bases). CDR1 and CDR2 from the germline V gene are KGHSH and LQKENI. There are 14 residues in the CDR3. Trimming took 5 bases from V and 3 from J, leaving 13 bases between them. The CDR3 DNA is TGTGCCAGCTCAGAAGGACGGACACACTATGGCTACACCTTC. Its translation is CASSEGRTHYGYTF.

The gene calls are TRBV15 and TRBJ2-3; no firm D call. This CDR3 comprises 14 residues. CDR1 LNHNV and CDR2 YYDKDF come from the germline V gene (reference sequence). The ends were cut back, 6 bases at V and 4 bases at J, with 14 bases in the middle. CDR3 DNA sequence: TGTGCCACCAGTCCACGGAGTATGGCAGATACGCAGTATTTT. It codes for CATSPRSMADTQYF.

The J gene is TRBJ2-7, the V gene TRBV28, with D perhaps matching TRBD2 (5 bases). From germline, CDR1 is MDHEN and CDR2 SYDVKM. The CDR3 sequence is 12 residues long. Trimming stripped 3 bases from V and 13 bases from J, with 16 bases between. CDR3 coding DNA: TGTGCCAGCAGTTTCCCCAGCGGCCTACCTTACTTC. It specifies CASSFPSGLPYF.

The chain recombines TRBV19 with TRBJ1-2; D unclear. The germline gives CDR1 LNHDA, CDR2 SQIVND (reference sequence). Trimming took 6 bases from V and 3 from J, leaving 14 bases between them. CDR3 length: 14 residues. The CDR3 coding sequence is TGTGCCAGTAGCAGGAATCGGGCGGACTATGGCTACACCTTC. Its protein is CASSRNRADYGYTF.

This clone was observed a handful of times. The chain joins TRBV27 to TRBJ1-4; D gene uncertain. V dropped 5 bases and J dropped 8 bases, with 12 bases sitting between them. Germline CDR1 reads MNHEY; CDR2 reads SMNVEV (reference sequence). The CDR3 runs to 13 residues. The CDR3 loop reads CASSPSGEEKLFF. For the CDR3, the DNA is TGTGCCAGCAGTCCCTCCGGGGAAGAAAAACTGTTTTTT.

The CDR3: CASSFSGAETQYF. The CDR3 DNA follows: TGCGCCAGCAGCTTCAGCGGGGCAGAGACCCAGTACTTC. The rearrangement uses TRBV5-1 and TRBJ2-5; 7 bases line up with TRBD2. The CDR3 totals 13 residues. The junction had 2 bases not matched to a gene; V was cut back by 2 bases and J by 4 bases. Germline CDR1 reads SGHRS; CDR2 reads YFSETQ.

As regards this clone: Other nucleotide sequences from this sample produce the same CDR3. V is TRBV9 and J is TRBJ2-1; D remains unclear. This CDR3 has 15 residues. The germline gives CDR1 SGDLS, CDR2 YYNGEE. V was shortened by 8 bases and J by 0 bases, with 15 bases between the two germline ends. The CDR3 bases are TGTGCCAGTTCGGTATCCGGAAGCTCCTACAATGAGCAGTTCTTC. It translates to CASSVSGSSYNEQFF.

This chain uses TRBV6-5 with TRBJ1-2, with 8 bases fitting TRBD1. J was trimmed by 4 bases and V by 2 bases; bases with no gene match: 6. The germline V gene encodes CDR1 MNHEY and CDR2 SVGAGI. The CDR3 sequence is 15 residues long. In DNA form, the CDR3 reads TGTGCCAGCAGTTACACGACAGGGGAAGGCTATGGCTACACCTTC. It yields the protein CASSYTTGEGYGYTF.

The count of this clone is one. The chain is built from TRBV6-5 and TRBJ2-1; 9 positions agree with TRBD2. V gave up 2 bases and J gave up 8 bases; unmatched junction bases: 10. Germline CDR1 is MNHEY and CDR2 is SVGAGI. The CDR3 is made up of 16 amino acids. CDR3 protein: CASSYVRASGIYEQFF. The CDR3 region has the DNA TGTGCCAGCAGTTACGTAAGGGCTAGCGGGATATATGAGCAGTTCTTC.

The genes are TRBV10-3 and TRBJ2-3; D may be TRBD1 (6 bases). The germline V gene has CDR1 ENHRY and CDR2 SYGVKD. The CDR3 spans 18 residues. V lost 2 bases to trimming and J lost 8 bases, with 26 bases between them. Here the CDR3 DNA reads TGTGCCATCAGTGAGAGGCAAGGTTCAGGGGTAATTACGGGTACGCAGTATTTT. Encoded protein: CAISERQGSGVITGTQYF.

The rearrangement links TRBV29-1 to TRBJ1-1; 11 bases are a match to TRBD1. The CDR3 runs 12 residues. CDR1 is SQVTM and CDR2 is ANQGSEA in the germline V gene. With V trimmed by 7 bases and J by 7 bases, 5 bases remained unmatched. CDR3 sequence: CSAGTGGVEAFF. The CDR3 region has the DNA TGCAGCGCCGGGACAGGGGGGGTTGAAGCTTTCTTT.

This rearrangement joins TRBV10-3 to TRBJ2-7; D not resolved. The germline V gene has CDR1 ENHRY and CDR2 SYGVKD. With 3 bases removed from V and 1 base from J, the gap between germline ends came to 13 bases. The CDR3 sequence is 15 residues long. This CDR3 is CAISELLGGSYEQYF. DNA of the CDR3: TGTGCCATCAGTGAACTCTTGGGCGGTTCCTACGAGCAGTACTTC.

Turning to this clone: The sample has other DNA sequences that encode this CDR3 too. The CDR3 DNA is TGCGCCAGCAGCTTGGACAGGGGCGCCTACGAGCAGTACTTC. Protein sequence: CASSLDRGAYEQYF. The V gene is TRBV5-1, the J gene TRBJ2-7; TRBD1 matches 7 bases. The CDR3 has 14 amino acids. Germline values: CDR1 SGHRS, CDR2 YFSETQ. V shed 0 bases and J 2 bases; nucleotides not matched to a gene: 2.

The chain recombines TRBV30 with TRBJ2-7; D uncertain. V was pared by 0 bases and J by 3 bases, with 6 bases between. This CDR3 is built from 12 residues. Germline-derived CDR1 and CDR2 are GTSNPN and SVGIG (reference sequence). The CDR3 loop reads CAWSVRLYEQYF. Written as DNA, the CDR3 is TGTGCCTGGAGTGTACGTCTCTACGAGCAGTACTTC.

This clone was observed a single time. The rearrangement uses TRBV4-3 and TRBJ2-1, with 12 bases that match TRBD2. Trimming removed 3 bases from V and 7 bases from J; junction bases left unmatched: 10. The germline V gene encodes CDR1 LGHNA and CDR2 YSLEER. This CDR3 has 17 amino acids. DNA of the CDR3: TGCGCCAGCAGCCACGAAGGGACTAGCGGGTCGGGAAATGAGCAGTTCTTC. Its translation is CASSHEGTSGSGNEQFF.

The chain couples TRBV30 to TRBJ2-3; D unclear. Per germline, CDR1 GTSNPN and CDR2 SVGIG (reference sequence). The CDR3 runs 11 residues. V dropped 2 bases and J dropped 4 bases, with 4 bases sitting between them. The CDR3 protein is CAWSLADTQYF. CDR3 bases: TGTGCCTGGAGTCTCGCAGATACGCAGTATTTT.

This clone was seen once. The chain joins TRBV29-1 to TRBJ2-3; D tentatively fits TRBD1 or TRBD2 (5 bases each). Germline CDR1 is SQVTM and CDR2 is ANQGSEA. CDR3 length: 14 amino acids. Trimming cost V 1 base and J 8 bases, with 16 bases left between them. CDR3 DNA: TGCAGCGTTGAAGGGCGCTTTACAGGAGGTACGCAGTATTTT. It encodes CSVEGRFTGGTQYF.

This clone was counted once. V is TRBV6-1 and J is TRBJ1-5; no firm D call. Trimming shortened V by 1 base and J by 2 bases, and 12 bases separated the two germline ends. The CDR3 runs 16 residues. Germline V gene data show CDR1 as MNHNS and CDR2 as SASEGT. CDR3 nucleotides: TGTGCCAGCAGTGAAGTCCCCGGCAGCGGCAATCAGCCCCAGCATTTT. Its translation is CASSEVPGSGNQPQHF.

The chain combines TRBV5-6 with TRBJ1-3; the D gene is possibly TRBD1 (5 bases). The germline V and J ends were trimmed by 3 bases and 2 bases, with 15 bases remaining between them. The CDR3 spans 16 residues. The germline gives CDR1 SGHDT, CDR2 YYEEEE. The CDR3 nucleotides are TGTGCCAGCAGCTCACCGGTGGGGACGCCTGGAAACACCATATATTTT. Protein sequence: CASSSPVGTPGNTIYF.